The 30 T cell receptor beta chains presented below share a single source sample, sequenced in a study of OX40 agonist ivuxolimab in advanced cancers. Only in-frame clones appear in the TCRdb table, and some are missing; sequencing was by immunoSEQ multiplex PCR. Of about 160,000 clones listed, roughly 94% were seen once; the top ten hold about 0.3%. The sequencing used CD4+ or CD8+ T cells sorted from blood, collected in a trial of the OX40 agonist ivuxolimab. These receptors were collected from an adult with an advanced solid tumor such as melanoma, head and neck, liver or kidney cancer.

This chain connects TRBV7-3 to TRBJ2-1, with unresolved D. Germline V gives CDR1 SGHTA, CDR2 FQGTGA. The CDR3 spans 16 residues. Trimming shortened V by 1 base and J by 1 base, and 11 bases separated the two germline ends. The CDR3 region has the DNA TGTGCCAGCAGCTTAAATCCCGGAATATCCTACAATGAGCAGTTCTTC. This gives the protein CASSLNPGISYNEQFF. The variable domain in full, with the rest retrieved from reference TRBV7-3 and TRBJ2-1, is GAGVSQTPSNKVTEKGKYVELRCDPISGHTALYWYRQSLGQGPEFLIYFQGTGAADDSGLPNDRFFAVRPEGSVSTLKIQRTERGDSAVYLCASSLNPGISYNEQFFGPGTRLTVL.

The chain carries TRBV18 and TRBJ1-1; D gene unclear. Germline V gene lookup returns CDR1 KGHSH and CDR2 LQKENI. V was trimmed by 3 bases and J by 2 bases, leaving 13 bases between them. The CDR3 extends over 15 amino acids. The CDR3 here is CASSPSEGQNTEAFF. DNA of the CDR3: TGTGCCAGCTCACCCTCTGAAGGCCAAAACACTGAAGCTTTCTTT.

The V gene is TRBV28, the J gene TRBJ1-4, with TRBD1 as a possible D gene (5 bases). V dropped 10 bases and J dropped 7 bases, with 16 bases sitting between them. Germline lookup yields CDR1 MDHEN and CDR2 SYDVKM. CDR3 size: 13 residues. CDR3 nucleotide sequence: TGTGCCACCGAGAGGGGAGTCGGTGAAAAACTGTTTTTT. Translated: CATERGVGEKLFF.

The rearrangement uses TRBV6-1 and TRBJ2-3, with unresolved D. CDR1 is MNHNS and CDR2 is SASEGT in the germline V gene. This CDR3 region has 15 residues. The ends were cut back, 7 bases at V and 2 bases at J, with 16 bases in the middle. In DNA form, the CDR3 reads TGTGCCAGCATTAATCGGCTAACCTCCACAGATACGCAGTATTTT. Translated, it gives CASINRLTSTDTQYF.

The chain carries TRBV15 and TRBJ1-3; D gene ambiguous. CDR3 length: 12 amino acids. Per the germline V gene, CDR1 is LNHNV and CDR2 is YYDKDF (reference sequence). V was clipped by 0 bases and J by 11 bases, with 8 bases between them. CDR3 sequence (DNA): TGTGCCACCAGCAGAGAGGAGGGAGCCATATATTTT. It is translated as CATSREEGAIYF.

The chain couples TRBV9 to TRBJ2-3; D might be TRBD2 (5 bases). The V end lost 4 bases, the J end lost 4 bases, and 10 bases lay between the germline ends. The CDR3 spans 13 residues. CDR1 SGDLS and CDR2 YYNGEE come from the germline V gene. The CDR3 bases are TGTGCCAGCAGCTTCACGGGGTCAGATACGCAGTATTTT. Amino acids: CASSFTGSDTQYF.

The rearrangement links TRBV14 to TRBJ1-6; 11 bases line up with TRBD1. Germline V gene sequence: CDR1 SGHDN, CDR2 FVKESK. The CDR3 contains 17 residues. V shed 2 bases, J shed 8 bases, and the junction held 8 bases outside the gene matches. The CDR3 is CASSQNRDRGIYSPLHF. In DNA form, the CDR3 reads TGTGCCAGCAGCCAAAACCGGGACAGGGGGATTTATTCACCCCTCCACTTT.

This chain's CDR3 is CASLEGQRNQPQHF. The DNA for the CDR3 is TGTGCCAGCTTGGAGGGACAACGCAATCAGCCCCAGCATTTT. The chain links TRBV28 to TRBJ1-5; D is perhaps TRBD1 (6 bases). Germline values: CDR1 MDHEN, CDR2 SYDVKM. This CDR3 has 14 amino acids. The ends were cut back, 8 bases at V and 2 bases at J, with 13 bases in the middle. The full variable domain, rest sourced from reference TRBV28 and TRBJ1-5, is DVKVTQSSRYLVKRTGEKVFLECVQDMDHENMFWYRQDPGLGLRLIYFSYDVKMKEKGDIPEGYSVSREKKERFSLILESASTNQTSMYLCASLEGQRNQPQHFGDGTRLSIL.

The sample holds one count of this clone. This sequence joins TRBV10-3 and TRBJ2-3, with TRBD1 matching 10 bases. Germline CDR1 and CDR2: ENHRY and SYGVKD. CDR3 size: 15 residues. The ends lost 4 bases at V and 3 bases at J; junction bases unmatched: 4. In nucleotides, the CDR3 is TGTGCCATCAGTGTGGGACAGGGGTTAACAGATACGCAGTATTTT. It codes for CAISVGQGLTDTQYF.

This chain connects TRBV5-1 to TRBJ1-1; weak D call: TRBD1 (5 bases). The V end lost 0 bases, the J end lost 0 bases, and 12 bases lay between the germline ends. Germline lookup yields CDR1 SGHRS and CDR2 YFSETQ. The CDR3 totals 16 residues. The CDR3 DNA follows: TGCGCCAGCAGCTTGGGGGGCCGGGAAATGAACACTGAAGCTTTCTTT. Residues: CASSLGGREMNTEAFF.

This rearrangement joins TRBV6-5 to TRBJ1-5, with TRBD1 identical over 7 bases. This CDR3 comprises 14 residues. Germline CDR1 MNHEY, CDR2 SVGAGI. J was trimmed by 6 bases and V by 5 bases; bases with no gene match: 7. CDR3 DNA sequence: TGTGCCAGCAGTCCGGACAGGCAGGGTCAGCCCCAGCATTTT. This codes for CASSPDRQGQPQHF.

The genes are TRBV18 and TRBJ1-4, with D unresolved. From germline, CDR1 is KGHSH and CDR2 LQKENI. V was shortened by 5 bases and J by 8 bases, with 6 bases between the two germline ends. CDR3 length: 11 amino acids. The CDR3 DNA follows: TGTGCCAGCTCAGGAGGAGAAAAACTGTTTTTT. Residues: CASSGGEKLFF. The full variable domain, completed using reference TRBV18 and TRBJ1-4, is NAGVMQNPRHLVRRRGQEARLRCSPMKGHSHVYWYRQLPEEGLKFMVYLQKENIIDESGMPKERFSAEFPKEGPSILRIQQVVRGDSAAYFCASSGGEKLFFGSGTQLSVL.

The genes are TRBV7-3 and TRBJ2-7, with D tentatively TRBD1 (6 bases). The CDR3 extends over 16 amino acids. The V and J ends lost 0 bases and 2 bases respectively, with 14 bases between them. The germline V gene encodes CDR1 SGHTA and CDR2 FQGTGA. In DNA form, the CDR3 reads TGTGCCAGCAGCTTAACCGCCGGGACACAAACCTACGAGCAGTACTTC. As protein: CASSLTAGTQTYEQYF.

The count of this clone is one. V gene TRBV5-6 combines with J gene TRBJ1-6, with TRBD1 matching 8 bases. After removal of 4 bases from V and 4 bases from J, the junction contained 10 bases not matched to a gene. CDR1 and CDR2 from the germline V gene are SGHDT and YYEEEE. The CDR3 runs 17 residues. CDR3 region: CASSRGQGVGYNSPLHF. The CDR3 DNA reads as TGTGCCAGCAGCCGCGGACAGGGAGTCGGGTATAATTCACCCCTCCACTTT.

The chain has TRBV5-1 and TRBJ1-3; D not resolved. V was cut by 4 bases and J by 0 bases, with 8 bases left in between. This CDR3 is 14 amino acids long. CDR1 is SGHRS and CDR2 is YFSETQ in the germline V gene. The CDR3 region has the DNA TGCGCCAGCAGCGGGTCCAACTCTGGAAACACCATATATTTT. It encodes CASSGSNSGNTIYF.

The rearrangement uses TRBV6-5 and TRBJ2-7; 10 bases line up with TRBD2. V shed 0 bases, J shed 3 bases, and the junction held 2 bases outside the gene matches. The CDR3 is made up of 15 amino acids. CDR1 MNHEY and CDR2 SVGAGI come from the germline V gene. The DNA for the CDR3 is TGTGCCAGCAGTTACTCACTAGCGGGGAACTACGAGCAGTACTTC. Its protein product is CASSYSLAGNYEQYF.

J is TRBJ2-7 and V is TRBV6-1; 7 bases match TRBD2. This CDR3 is 15 amino acids long. CDR1 is MNHNS and CDR2 is SASEGT in the germline V gene. J lost 5 bases, V lost 4 bases, and 11 bases had no gene match. CDR3 amino acids: CASSGREEVSNEQYF. The CDR3 coding sequence is TGTGCCAGCAGTGGACGGGAGGAGGTCAGTAACGAGCAGTACTTC.

The chain recombines TRBV5-1 with TRBJ1-3; D gene ambiguous. Per germline, CDR1 SGHRS and CDR2 YFSETQ. Trimming took off 1 base at V and 0 bases at J, with 8 bases between the two ends. This CDR3 has 15 amino acids. CDR3 nucleotides: TGCGCCAGCAGCTTGACTCCGAGCTCTGGAAACACCATATATTTT. Its translation is CASSLTPSSGNTIYF. Full variable domain (missing parts from reference TRBV5-1 and TRBJ1-3): KAGVTQTPRYLIKTRGQQVTLSCSPISGHRSVSWYQQTPGQGLQFLFEYFSETQRNKGNFPGRFSGRQFSNSRSEMNVSTLELGDSALYLCASSLTPSSGNTIYFGEGSWLTVV.

CDR3 in amino acids: CASSLGGGLNYGYTF. As DNA, the CDR3 is TGTGCCAGCAGCTTAGGGGGCGGACTTAACTATGGCTACACCTTC. This chain joins TRBV7-2 and TRBJ1-2; weak D call: TRBD1 (5 bases). The length of the CDR3 is 15 residues. V lost 1 base to trimming and J lost 1 base, with 10 bases between them. Germline V gives CDR1 SGHTA, CDR2 FQGNSA.

V and J are TRBV7-2 and TRBJ2-7, with TRBD1 identical over 8 bases. This CDR3 comprises 15 residues. Trimming removed 4 bases from V and 3 bases from J; junction bases left unmatched: 8. Germline assignment: CDR1 SGHTA and CDR2 FQGNSA. CDR3 residues: CASSWRQGSFYEQYF. The CDR3 coding sequence is TGTGCCAGCAGCTGGAGACAGGGGTCGTTCTACGAGCAGTACTTC. The full variable domain, completed using reference TRBV7-2 and TRBJ2-7, is GAGVSQSPSNKVTEKGKDVELRCDPISGHTALYWYRQSLGQGLEFLIYFQGNSAPDKSGLPSDRFSAERTGGSVSTLTIQRTQQEDSAVYLCASSWRQGSFYEQYFGPGTRLTVT.

In DNA, the CDR3 is TGCGCCAGCAGCCAAGGGGGACAGGGGGCTGGTGGGGCCAACGTCCTGACTTTC. Residues: CASSQGGQGAGGANVLTF. The genes are TRBV4-3 and TRBJ2-6, with 12 bases matching TRBD1. V shed 1 base, J shed 3 bases, and the junction held 4 bases outside the gene matches. This CDR3 spans 18 amino acids. The germline CDR1 and CDR2 sequences are LGHNA and YSLEER.

The chain uses TRBV9 and TRBJ2-7, with 12 bases identical to TRBD2. Germline values: CDR1 SGDLS, CDR2 YYNGEE. V trimming: 3 bases; J trimming: 2 bases; junction bases outside the gene matches: 3. The CDR3 runs 15 residues. The CDR3, as DNA: TGTGCCAGCAGCGGATCTAGCGGGAGGGCCTACGAGCAGTACTTC. Its protein is CASSGSSGRAYEQYF.

CDR3 in DNA: TGTGCCAGCGGTTTGGCGGGACGCTACGAGCAGTACTTC. Amino acids: CASGLAGRYEQYF. V and J are TRBV7-9 and TRBJ2-7; D is perhaps TRBD2 (6 bases). Germline-derived CDR1 and CDR2 are SEHNR and FQNEAQ (reference sequence). The CDR3 is 13 residues long. V shed 8 bases and J shed 3 bases, with 14 bases lying between them.

V and J are TRBV9 and TRBJ2-1; 8 bases are shared with TRBD2. The trim removed 0 bases at V and 3 bases at J, leaving 5 bases unmatched. The CDR3 loop spans 16 amino acids. Germline values: CDR1 SGDLS, CDR2 YYNGEE. The CDR3, as DNA: TGTGCCAGCAGCGTAGGTTCTAGCGGGCACTACAATGAGCAGTTCTTC. Its protein is CASSVGSSGHYNEQFF. Together with reference TRBV9 and TRBJ2-1, the CDR3 gives the full variable domain: DSGVTQTPKHLITATGQRVTLRCSPRSGDLSVYWYQQSLDQGLQFLIQYYNGEERAKGNILERFSAQQFPDLHSELNLSSLELGDSALYFCASSVGSSGHYNEQFFGPGTRLTVL.

The rearrangement joins TRBV7-2 to TRBJ2-1; D is possibly TRBD2 (6 bases). The germline V and J ends were trimmed by 6 bases and 3 bases, with 12 bases remaining between them. The CDR3 is made up of 14 amino acids. CDR1 is SGHTA and CDR2 is FQGNSA in the germline V gene. CDR3 protein: CASRSSGGYNEQFF. CDR3 nucleotide sequence: TGTGCCAGCAGGTCGTCCGGGGGCTACAATGAGCAGTTCTTC.

CDR3 protein: CASSLGRSDYGYTF. CDR3 DNA: TGTGCCAGCAGCTTAGGTCGTTCAGACTATGGCTACACCTTC. The V call is TRBV7-2, the J call TRBJ1-2; D remains ambiguous. The CDR3 totals 14 residues. V was cut by 1 base and J by 3 bases, with 9 bases left in between. The germline V gene encodes CDR1 SGHTA and CDR2 FQGNSA.

The chain joins TRBV6-1 to TRBJ2-7; no definite D call. This CDR3 is built from 10 residues. V was pared by 10 bases and J by 3 bases, with 7 bases between. Germline V gene lookup returns CDR1 MNHNS and CDR2 SASEGT. The DNA for the CDR3 is TGTGCCACCGAGGACTACGAGCAGTACTTC. Its protein product is CATEDYEQYF.

CDR3 amino acids: CASSDPGGGAQADEQFF. In DNA form, the CDR3 reads TGTGCCAGCAGCGACCCCGGAGGGGGCGCTCAAGCCGATGAGCAGTTCTTC. This rearrangement joins TRBV7-2 to TRBJ2-1, with D perhaps matching TRBD1 (7 bases). CDR3 length: 17 residues. V lost 5 bases and J 8 bases, leaving 25 bases between the germline ends. Germline V gene data show CDR1 as SGHTA and CDR2 as FQGNSA.

This clone was counted a single time. V and J are TRBV6-1 and TRBJ1-2, with TRBD1 as a possible D gene (5 bases). CDR3 length equals 14 residues. Trimming pared 6 bases from V and 0 bases from J, leaving 11 bases between. Per the germline V gene, CDR1 is MNHNS and CDR2 is SASEGT. The CDR3 DNA reads TGTGCCAGCAGAGGGCAGGGAGCTAACTATGGCTACACCTTC. Its protein product is CASRGQGANYGYTF.

The chain has TRBV9 and TRBJ1-5, with 8 positions matching TRBD1. There are 16 residues in the CDR3. Germline-derived CDR1 and CDR2 are SGDLS and YYNGEE. The ends lost 3 bases at V and 8 bases at J; junction bases unmatched: 13. The CDR3: CASSAGQGLPVEPQHF. CDR3 in DNA: TGTGCCAGCAGCGCCGGACAGGGTTTGCCTGTAGAGCCCCAGCATTTT.